One and the same sample provided the 17 T cell receptor beta chains below, sequenced in a study of blood T cell repertoires in COVID-19 (dated by TCRdb to the early 2020s). The method behind the library was the immunoSEQ multiplex PCR assay. Sourced from immuneACCESS, this table was stored by TCRdb with only in-frame sequences that have V and J called. A share of the clones is absent; for the studies checked, an unresolved V gene accounts for under half, and the remainder has no known explanation. A total of under 130,000 clones appear in this sample, under 75% of them only once. The ten largest clonotypes hold 5% to 6.5% of the sample. The sequenced material came from peripheral blood. Source of these receptors: a man aged 80 or over with acute or convalescent COVID-19.

The CDR3 is CASSHNRGGTGGELFF. The CDR3 DNA is TGTGCCAGCAGCCATAACAGGGGAGGTACGGGCGGGGAGCTGTTTTTT. This chain joins TRBV3-1 (or the pseudogene TRBV3-2) and TRBJ2-2, with D possibly TRBD1 on 7 matching bases. Trimming left V 3 bases short and J 7 bases short, with 18 bases between. CDR1 LGHDT and CDR2 YNNKEL come from the germline V gene (reference sequence). The CDR3 extends over 16 amino acids.

This clone came up once. The chain uses TRBV6-2 or TRBV6-3 and TRBJ2-5; TRBD2 is a possible D gene (5 bases). The CDR3 has 16 amino acids. Germline CDR1 is MNHEY and CDR2 is SVGEGT. The germline V and J ends were trimmed by 4 bases and 1 base, with 16 bases remaining between them. Written as DNA, the CDR3 is TGTGCCAGCAGTTGGAATGCGGGCCAGGTCCAAGAGACCCAGTACTTC. It is translated as CASSWNAGQVQETQYF.

V gene TRBV19 combines with J gene TRBJ2-1; 7 positions match TRBD2. Germline V CDR1 and CDR2: LNHDA, SQIVND (reference sequence). The CDR3 has 16 amino acids. The trim removed 1 base at V and 4 bases at J, leaving 7 bases unmatched. CDR3 protein: CASSIGASGAYNEQFF. For the CDR3, the DNA is TGTGCCAGTAGTATAGGGGCAAGCGGGGCTTACAATGAGCAGTTCTTC.

The chain carries TRBV6-5 and TRBJ1-2, with no clear D. The germline V gene encodes CDR1 MNHEY and CDR2 SVGAGI. The CDR3 totals 15 residues. V was trimmed by 6 bases and J by 2 bases, leaving 16 bases between them. CDR3 region: CASRGSGMGNYGYTF. CDR3 in DNA: TGTGCCAGCAGAGGGAGTGGGATGGGAAACTATGGCTACACCTTC.

This clone was seen at least ten times. The rearrangement joins TRBV2 to TRBJ2-2; 12 positions agree with TRBD2. V lost 4 bases, J lost 5 bases, and 2 bases stayed unmatched. The germline CDR1 and CDR2 sequences are SNHLY and FYNNEI. The CDR3 loop spans 15 amino acids. The CDR3 loop is CASSGLAGGTGELFF. DNA for the CDR3: TGTGCCAGCAGTGGGCTAGCGGGAGGGACCGGGGAGCTGTTTTTT.

The chain uses TRBV10-2 and TRBJ2-7; 8 bases match TRBD1. CDR3 size: 14 residues. CDR1 is WSHSY, CDR2 SAAADI, per germline. After removal of 7 bases from V and 3 bases from J, the junction contained 8 bases not matched to a gene. The CDR3 coding sequence is TGCGCCAGCAAGGAGACAGGGGATTTCTACGAGCAGTACTTC. Protein sequence: CASKETGDFYEQYF.

The chain links TRBV6-5 to TRBJ2-7; 10 nucleotides match TRBD1. This CDR3 region has 15 residues. The junction had 8 bases not matched to a gene; V was cut back by 5 bases and J by 4 bases. Germline CDR1 reads MNHEY; CDR2 reads SVGAGI. The CDR3 DNA sequence: TGTGCCAGCAGTACCCGGGACAGGGGAAAGTACGAGCAGTACTTC. Encoded protein: CASSTRDRGKYEQYF.

This clone was detected only once. V usage is TRBV28 and J usage is TRBJ2-7, with D maybe TRBD1 (6 bases). Trimming stripped 6 bases from V and 2 bases from J, with 11 bases between. The CDR3 loop spans 13 amino acids. Germline CDR1 MDHEN, CDR2 SYDVKM. The CDR3 sequence: CASSYRVTYEQYF. CDR3 in DNA: TGTGCCAGCAGCTACAGGGTGACCTACGAGCAGTACTTC.

The chain is built from TRBV7-9 and TRBJ2-3; no definite D call. The CDR3 covers 14 residues. Trimming removed 3 bases from V and 1 base from J, with 8 bases in between. Per the germline V gene, CDR1 is SEHNR and CDR2 is FQNEAQ (reference sequence). Written as DNA, the CDR3 is TGTGCCAGCAGCTTTGGCCTCGGCACAGATACGCAGTATTTT. It is translated as CASSFGLGTDTQYF.

The rearrangement uses TRBV29-1 and TRBJ2-2; 10 positions agree with TRBD2. From germline, CDR1 is SQVTM and CDR2 ANQGSEA. Germline trimming cut 7 bases from V and 1 base from J; bases unmatched to any gene: 6. CDR3 length: 15 amino acids. The CDR3 sequence is CSAQLAGKNTGELFF. In nucleotides, the CDR3 is TGCAGCGCCCAACTAGCGGGGAAGAACACCGGGGAGCTGTTTTTT.

The rearrangement links TRBV5-8 to TRBJ2-2; TRBD2 agrees at 9 bases. With V trimmed by 4 bases and J by 5 bases, 6 bases remained unmatched. This CDR3 is 15 amino acids long. Germline CDR1 and CDR2: SGHTS and YDEGEE. CDR3 sequence: CASSPRTSVTGELFF. The CDR3 nucleotides read TGTGCCAGCAGCCCAAGGACTAGCGTAACCGGGGAGCTGTTTTTT.

V gene TRBV23-1 combines with J gene TRBJ2-7; D is perhaps TRBD1 (6 bases). TRBV23-1 counts as an open reading frame of uncertain function. The V end lost 1 base, the J end lost 3 bases, and 19 bases lay between the germline ends. The CDR3 has 17 residues. CDR3 bases: TGCGCCAGCAGTCAATTATTGAGAGCGACAGGAGGCTACGAGCAGTACTTC. Protein: CASSQLLRATGGYEQYF.

About this clone itself: This sample also contains other DNA sequences that code for the same CDR3. This rearrangement joins TRBV5-1 to TRBJ2-3; 10 nucleotides align to TRBD1. Germline V gene data show CDR1 as SGHRS and CDR2 as YFSETQ. With 5 bases clipped from V and 1 base from J, the junction kept 4 bases outside the gene matches. This CDR3 contains 15 residues. CDR3 sequence (DNA): TGCGCCAGCAGTCGCGGGACAGGGGGCACAGATACGCAGTATTTT. Residues: CASSRGTGGTDTQYF.

The chain recombines TRBV4-1 with TRBJ1-6; D gene uncertain. CDR3 length: 11 amino acids. V was pared by 3 bases and J by 10 bases, with 4 bases between. Per the germline V gene, CDR1 is MGHRA and CDR2 is YSYEKL. The CDR3 DNA is TGCGCCAGCAGCCACGGGTCACCCCTCCACTTT. Its protein product is CASSHGSPLHF.

V usage is TRBV6-2 or TRBV6-3 and J usage is TRBJ1-5, with D tentatively TRBD1 (5 bases). This CDR3 is 14 amino acids long. V gave up 5 bases and J gave up 6 bases, with 14 bases separating them. Germline CDR1 reads MNHEY; CDR2 reads SVGEGT. DNA for the CDR3: TGTGCCAGCAGTCCCCAGGGATTGGGTCAGCCCCAGCATTTT. Its translation: CASSPQGLGQPQHF.

This clone has just a few counts. The chain links TRBV19 to TRBJ2-3, with TRBD2 matching 15 bases. V shed 5 bases, J shed 1 base, and the junction held 10 bases outside the gene matches. This CDR3 is 19 amino acids long. Looked up from germline, CDR1 is LNHDA and CDR2 is SQIVND (reference sequence). The CDR3 sequence: CASSSGTSGRPRGTDTQYF. CDR3 coding DNA: TGTGCCAGTAGTTCCGGGACTAGCGGGAGGCCGCGGGGCACAGATACGCAGTATTTT.

CDR3 amino acids: CASSPGLWGNTIYF. As DNA, the CDR3 is TGTGCCAGCAGCCCAGGGCTTTGGGGAAACACCATATATTTT. The chain links TRBV3-1 (or the pseudogene TRBV3-2) to TRBJ1-3; the D gene is possibly TRBD1 (5 bases). The V gene's germline CDR1 is LGHDT and CDR2 YNNKEL (reference sequence). The CDR3 has 14 amino acids. Trimming removed 4 bases from V and 4 bases from J, with 11 bases in between.